This T cell receptor beta chain stems from a study of cytotoxic CD8 clonotypes in ibrutinib-treated CLL (dated by TCRdb to the early 2020s). Describing the broader study: The cohort included about 15 treatment-naive and some twelve relapsed/refractory patients; about 17 were IGHV unmutated. Partial responses were observed in roughly 24 patients and complete responses in 2; after a median follow-up of around 64 months, remission was maintained in 14 patients and progression was observed in approximately 12. Samples at response were collected after a median of about 12 months of treatment, with a range of about 6 to 36 months. An average of 255,043 productive templates and some 100,000 productive rearrangements was obtained per sample. Of the approximately 86 people in the trial, about 27 had longitudinal samples available. Cryopreserved peripheral blood mononuclear cells were collected before treatment, at response, and at either disease progression or sustained remission. Every remission and progressive disease sample was obtained while ibrutinib was still being received by the patients. General conclusions and limits of the study: Public clonotypes were rare and either shrank or stayed stable during treatment, and the rise in clonality at ibrutinib response reflected expansion of private clonotypes. Clonality increased at ibrutinib response, stayed stable in sustained remission, and fell back toward baseline at progression. Sampling times were not matched between sustained-remission and progressing patients, and lymph node repertoires were not studied. Baseline clonality was found to be higher than that of age-matched healthy donors and was strongly correlated with circulating CD8+ T-cell counts.

The time point label corresponds to: about a year on ibrutinib. For TCR beta library preparation, roughly 1.8 micrograms of genomic DNA was extracted from cryopreserved PBMCs. Longitudinal blood samples from CLL patients on ibrutinib monotherapy underwent high-throughput TCR beta sequencing. Patients were enrolled in a phase 2 open-label single-center ibrutinib monotherapy trial. About this clone: What antigen it recognizes has not been identified. There are no base qualities to consult, and no much larger clone falls within one base.

A MiSeq instrument was used for deep resolution sequencing, which targeted depths ranging from 1 in 1 million up to 1 in 200,000 T cells, with coverage averaging 10x for each clonotype. TCR beta libraries were generated with the immunoSEQ hsTCRB Kit. The study's processing was this. The data were analyzed with ImmunoSEQ Analyzer and ImmunoSEQ Data Assistant, and V, D and J gene assignments followed IMGT definitions. Clonality was computed as one minus normalized Shannon entropy of productive rearrangement frequencies, ranging from 0 to 1. Public clonotype analysis was restricted to overrepresented clonotypes comprising at least 0.05% of each patient's repertoire. Some twelve age-matched healthy donor repertoires from immuneACCESS were used as controls for clonality. TCRdb re-hosts the immuneACCESS table, in-frame sequences only. Its copies lack some clones; in the studies checked, an unresolved V gene accounts for under half of them, and the cause for the rest is not known. V and J calls and clone size are as listed in that table; D and trimming were resolved from the DNA. The sample table holds more than 200,000 clones, of which just under 80% were seen once. Of the sample, 11% is held by the ten largest clones.

Via the germline V gene (reference sequence), CDR1 is MNHEY and CDR2 SMNVEV. The CDR3 covers 13 residues, taking in both the cysteine and the phenylalanine. The retained sequence is limited to the CDR3, 39 bases, with the frame set at the first base. V is pared back by 3 bases and J by 8 bases, with 13 bases lying between the germline termini. The sequenced sample was PBMCs, obtained after 12 months of ibrutinib treatment. Recombination connected TRBV27 to TRBJ1-2; TRBD1 might be the D gene, on 6 matching bases. The sequence came from a human donor with chronic lymphocytic leukemia. The DNA sequence is given as TGTGCCAGCAGTTTCGGGCAGGGGCTGGGCTACACCTTC. The resulting protein is CASSFGQGLGYTF.